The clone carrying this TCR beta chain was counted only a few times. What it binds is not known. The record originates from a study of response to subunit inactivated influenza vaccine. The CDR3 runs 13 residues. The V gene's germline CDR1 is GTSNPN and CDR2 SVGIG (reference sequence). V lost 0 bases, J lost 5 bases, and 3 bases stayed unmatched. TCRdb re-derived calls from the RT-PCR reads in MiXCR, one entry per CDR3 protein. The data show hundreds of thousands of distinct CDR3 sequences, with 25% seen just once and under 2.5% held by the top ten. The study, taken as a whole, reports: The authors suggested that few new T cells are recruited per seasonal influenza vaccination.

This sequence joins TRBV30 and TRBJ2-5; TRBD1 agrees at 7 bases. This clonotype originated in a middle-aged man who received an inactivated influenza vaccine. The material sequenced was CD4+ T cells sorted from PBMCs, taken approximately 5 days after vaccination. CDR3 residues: CAWSVRQGETQYF. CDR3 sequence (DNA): TGTGCCTGGAGTGTACGACAGGGTGAGACCCAGTACTTC.